The 9 T cell receptor beta chains in this list originate from one sample, sequenced in a study of shared clonotypes between healthy human individuals. Only CD45RO-negative cells positively selected for CCR7 counted as naive CD8 cells, so terminally differentiated effector memory CD45RA+ cells were excluded. TCRdb's copy holds only in-frame clones and misses some; the assay was immunoSEQ multiplex PCR. The sample includes about 2.1 million clones, roughly 93% of them seen just once. Sequenced sample: naive CD8+ T cells from PBMCs. All receptors derive from a man between 18 and 29 years old in good health. Some clones in this sample may be carry-over from other donors' samples.

Worth noting for this clone: The sample carries other DNA sequences with the same CDR3. This sequence joins TRBV7-9 and TRBJ2-1; 10 nucleotides align to TRBD1. This CDR3 contains 15 residues. Germline V CDR1 and CDR2: SEHNR, FQNEAQ (reference sequence). V lost 5 bases to trimming and J lost 4 bases; unmatched junction nucleotides: 5. CDR3 sequence reads: CASSRPGQGYNEQFF. CDR3 coding DNA: TGTGCCAGCAGCAGACCGGGACAGGGGTACAATGAGCAGTTCTTC.

This clone was found a few times. CDR3 region: CAWVGIGVNTEAFF. In DNA form, the CDR3 reads TGTGCCTGGGTAGGGATAGGGGTGAACACTGAAGCTTTCTTT. This chain uses TRBV30 with TRBJ1-1, with D possibly matching TRBD1 (5 bases). Germline lookup yields CDR1 GTSNPN and CDR2 SVGIG (reference sequence). This CDR3 is built from 14 residues. Trimming took off 5 bases at V and 0 bases at J, with 13 bases between the two ends.

This clone was seen a few times. The chain is built from TRBV6-1 and TRBJ2-3, with a weak D call TRBD1 (6 bases). Per the germline V gene, CDR1 is MNHNS and CDR2 is SASEGT. V dropped 6 bases and J dropped 7 bases, with 11 bases sitting between them. There are 12 residues in the CDR3. The CDR3: CASSGDIYTQYF. The CDR3 region has the DNA TGTGCCAGCAGCGGGGACATTTATACGCAGTATTTT.

This sequence joins TRBV27 and TRBJ1-5, with D unresolved. This CDR3 is 16 amino acids long. In germline, CDR1 is MNHEY, CDR2 SMNVEV (reference sequence). V lost 6 bases and J 6 bases, leaving 21 bases between the germline ends. The CDR3 DNA reads TGTGCCAGCAGCCCATTGATCGGGGTTGATTCTCAGCCCCAGCATTTT. Translation: CASSPLIGVDSQPQHF.

The V and J genes are TRBV28 and TRBJ2-7, with unresolved D. Germline V CDR1 and CDR2: MDHEN, SYDVKM. Trimming left V 6 bases short and J 0 bases short, with 12 bases between. The CDR3 runs 14 residues. The CDR3 bases are TGTGCCAGCAGCTCAGGAGATAGCTCCTACGAGCAGTACTTC. Its protein product is CASSSGDSSYEQYF.

The rearrangement joins TRBV6-5 to TRBJ2-7; the D gene is possibly TRBD1 (5 bases). The CDR3 sequence is 13 residues long. V shed 6 bases and J shed 3 bases, with 12 bases lying between them. Germline V CDR1 and CDR2: MNHEY, SVGAGI. The CDR3 region has the DNA TGTGCCAGCAGGCACGACAGTGACTACGAGCAGTACTTC. It is translated as CASRHDSDYEQYF.

In this sample, this clone turned up once. The CDR3 reads CASSLTLPGAYEQYF. The DNA for the CDR3 is TGTGCCAGCAGCCTCACCTTACCGGGAGCCTACGAGCAGTACTTC. This rearrangement joins TRBV2 to TRBJ2-7, with D perhaps matching TRBD2 (6 bases). This CDR3 has 15 residues. Germline CDR1 SNHLY, CDR2 FYNNEI. Trimming stripped 6 bases from V and 2 bases from J, with 17 bases between.

The V gene is TRBV6-1, the J gene TRBJ1-5; D remains unclear. The germline gives CDR1 MNHNS, CDR2 SASEGT. The ends were cut back, 3 bases at V and 0 bases at J, with 18 bases in the middle. The CDR3 consists of 18 residues. CDR3 residues: CASSESGGFLYSNQPQHF. The CDR3 nucleotides are TGTGCCAGCAGTGAGTCCGGCGGGTTCCTTTATAGCAATCAGCCCCAGCATTTT.

The gene calls are TRBV10-3 and TRBJ1-1; D remains unclear. The germline V gene has CDR1 ENHRY and CDR2 SYGVKD. The CDR3 is 11 residues long. V shed 6 bases and J shed 2 bases, with 4 bases lying between them. CDR3 bases: TGTGCCATCAGGGGAAACACTGAAGCTTTCTTT. Encoded protein: CAIRGNTEAFF.